The 30 T cell receptor beta chains presented below share a single source sample, sequenced in a study of T cell responses to AZD1222 COVID-19 vaccine. Clones were read by immunoSEQ multiplex PCR, and TCRdb kept only the in-frame ones, dropping some. Of 150,000 to 200,000 clones in the sample, approximately 92% were seen once. The sequencing here drew on peripheral blood, taken on day 0 of AZD1222 vaccination. Receptors originate from an adult in good health.

CDR3 nucleotides: TGTGCCAGCAGCTTTGGGACTAGCGGGGGTCAAGAGACCCAGTACTTC. Translation gives CASSFGTSGGQETQYF. This chain joins TRBV3-1 (or the pseudogene TRBV3-2) and TRBJ2-5, with 14 bases lining up with TRBD2. Germline CDR1 and CDR2: LGHDT and YNNKEL (reference sequence). CDR3 size: 16 residues. V was pared by 5 bases and J by 2 bases, with 4 bases of the junction left unmatched.

The V call is TRBV6-5, the J call TRBJ1-4; the D is unclear. The CDR3 is 15 amino acids. Trimming pared 6 bases from V and 3 bases from J, leaving 14 bases between. Germline assignment: CDR1 MNHEY and CDR2 SVGAGI. Here the CDR3 DNA reads TGTGCCAGCAGCCTCGCAAGGATACCTAATGAAAAACTGTTTTTT. Its protein product is CASSLARIPNEKLFF.

CDR3 sequence (DNA): TGTGCCAGCGGAGCGGGAGGGCCGGGGAATGAGCAGTTCTTC. Translating gives CASGAGGPGNEQFF. The chain combines TRBV28 with TRBJ2-1, with 10 bases lining up with TRBD2. Germline values: CDR1 MDHEN, CDR2 SYDVKM. CDR3 length: 14 residues. The V gene end was trimmed by 8 bases and the J gene end by 7 bases; junction bases not matched to a gene: 8.

The CDR3 bases are TGTGCCAGTAGTGGCGTGGCGGACGAGACCCAGTACTTC. Translating gives CASSGVADETQYF. The V call is TRBV19, the J call TRBJ2-5; D gene ambiguous. CDR3 length: 13 residues. Germline V gene lookup returns CDR1 LNHDA and CDR2 SQIVND (reference sequence). The V gene lost 5 bases and the J gene lost 5 bases, with 12 bases spanning the gap. Complete variable domain (other parts from reference TRBV19 and TRBJ2-5): DGGITQSPKYLFRKEGQNVTLSCEQNLNHDAMYWYRQDPGQGLRLIYYSQIVNDFQKGDIAEGYSVSREKKESFPLTVTSAQKNPTAFYLCASSGVADETQYFGPGTRLLVL.

This clone was observed once. The CDR3 region has the DNA TGTGCCAGCAGTTACTCACCGGACATGTCCAAAAACATTCAGTACTTC. Protein: CASSYSPDMSKNIQYF. This chain connects TRBV6-5 to TRBJ2-4; D perhaps matches TRBD1 (5 bases). CDR3 length equals 16 residues. The V gene's germline CDR1 is MNHEY and CDR2 SVGAGI. V lost 0 bases, J lost 2 bases, and 11 bases lay in between.

The chain links TRBV30 to TRBJ2-3, with TRBD2 identical over 13 bases. The CDR3 consists of 16 residues. Germline trimming cut 1 base from V and 4 bases from J; bases unmatched to any gene: 5. Per germline, CDR1 GTSNPN and CDR2 SVGIG (reference sequence). CDR3 DNA: TGTGCCTGGAGTGCCGGACTAGCGGGAGTTGCAGATACGCAGTATTTT. This translates into CAWSAGLAGVADTQYF.

The chain has TRBV15 and TRBJ1-2; TRBD1 might be the D (5 bases). Trimming pared 3 bases from V and 8 bases from J, leaving 13 bases between. Germline CDR1 and CDR2: LNHNV and YYDKDF (reference sequence). CDR3 length equals 13 residues. CDR3: CATSSSGSLGYTF. CDR3 sequence (DNA): TGTGCCACCAGCAGTTCAGGGTCATTGGGCTACACCTTC.

The genes are TRBV5-1 and TRBJ1-1; TRBD1 matches at 9 bases. J lost 3 bases, V lost 4 bases, and 7 bases had no gene match. Germline V gene lookup returns CDR1 SGHRS and CDR2 YFSETQ. CDR3 length equals 15 residues. The CDR3 nucleotides read TGCGCCAGCAGCGTCCGGGGACAGGGCTACACTGAAGCTTTCTTT. Protein product: CASSVRGQGYTEAFF. The full variable domain, rest sourced from reference TRBV5-1 and TRBJ1-1, is KAGVTQTPRYLIKTRGQQVTLSCSPISGHRSVSWYQQTPGQGLQFLFEYFSETQRNKGNFPGRFSGRQFSNSRSEMNVSTLELGDSALYLCASSVRGQGYTEAFFGQGTRLTVV.

Note on this clone: The sample carries other DNA sequences with the same CDR3. The rearrangement links TRBV2 to TRBJ2-2; 8 bases match TRBD1. This CDR3 has 14 amino acids. Per germline, CDR1 SNHLY and CDR2 FYNNEI. Trimming removed 6 bases from V and 1 base from J; junction bases left unmatched: 1. This CDR3 reads CASRGTGNTGELFF. The CDR3 nucleotides read TGTGCCAGCAGGGGGACAGGGAACACCGGGGAGCTGTTTTTT.

The chain recombines TRBV5-6 with TRBJ2-7, with TRBD1 matching over 7 bases. This CDR3 has 16 amino acids. Germline V CDR1 and CDR2: SGHDT, YYEEEE. The J segment lost 2 bases and the V segment lost 3 bases, leaving 11 bases of the junction unmatched. In DNA form, the CDR3 reads TGTGCCAGCAGCTCCCTGGACAGGAGCCCTACCTACGAGCAGTACTTC. This codes for CASSSLDRSPTYEQYF. Full variable domain (missing parts from reference TRBV5-6 and TRBJ2-7): DAGVTQSPTHLIKTRGQQVTLRCSPKSGHDTVSWYQQALGQGPQFIFQYYEEEERQRGNFPDRFSGHQFPNYSSELNVNALLLGDSALYLCASSSLDRSPTYEQYFGPGTRLTVT.

The chain links TRBV7-2 to TRBJ1-1, with D unresolved. This CDR3 has 14 residues. V was clipped by 4 bases and J by 5 bases, with 14 bases between them. Germline V CDR1 and CDR2: SGHTA, FQGNSA. The CDR3 reads CASSSRRVKTEAFF. The CDR3 coding sequence is TGTGCCAGCAGCTCCCGTCGGGTTAAGACTGAAGCTTTCTTT.

Only one count was recorded for this clone. V is TRBV6-5 and J is TRBJ2-5, with 10 bases lining up with TRBD2. This CDR3 spans 13 amino acids. Germline assignment: CDR1 MNHEY and CDR2 SVGAGI. V gave up 6 bases and J gave up 5 bases; unmatched junction bases: 3. The CDR3 sequence: CASSETSGETQYF. The CDR3 coding sequence is TGTGCCAGCAGCGAGACTAGCGGGGAGACCCAGTACTTC.

The chain employs TRBV28 and TRBJ1-2, with D hard to call. Trimming took off 6 bases at V and 3 bases at J, with 11 bases between the two ends. Germline values: CDR1 MDHEN, CDR2 SYDVKM. This CDR3 has 13 residues. The CDR3 DNA follows: TGTGCCAGCAGCCCCTCAGGCCACTATGGCTACACCTTC. It codes for CASSPSGHYGYTF.

The V and J genes are TRBV7-3 and TRBJ1-1, with a tentative D call TRBD1 (5 bases). This CDR3 comprises 15 residues. V lost 0 bases and J lost 0, with 8 bases in between. The germline V gene has CDR1 SGHTA and CDR2 FQGTGA. CDR3 bases: TGTGCCAGCAGCTTAACCAGGGTTGTGAACACTGAAGCTTTCTTT. Amino acids: CASSLTRVVNTEAFF.

V is TRBV7-2 and J is TRBJ1-1; TRBD1 might be the D (6 bases). Germline V CDR1 and CDR2: SGHTA, FQGNSA. The ends were cut back, 2 bases at V and 5 bases at J, with 12 bases in the middle. CDR3 length: 14 amino acids. CDR3 protein: CASSLWGAGTEAFF. The CDR3 region has the DNA TGTGCCAGCAGCTTATGGGGGGCAGGAACTGAAGCTTTCTTT. The full variable domain, its missing parts supplied by reference TRBV7-2 and TRBJ1-1, is GAGVSQSPSNKVTEKGKDVELRCDPISGHTALYWYRQSLGQGLEFLIYFQGNSAPDKSGLPSDRFSAERTGGSVSTLTIQRTQQEDSAVYLCASSLWGAGTEAFFGQGTRLTVV.

The chain has TRBV27 and TRBJ2-7; 7 bases match TRBD1. V was clipped by 5 bases and J by 1 base; unmatched bases: 2. The V gene's germline CDR1 is MNHEY and CDR2 SMNVEV (reference sequence). CDR3 length: 13 residues. For the CDR3, the DNA is TGTGCCAGCAGTCCGGGACAGTCCTACGAGCAGTACTTC. Its translation: CASSPGQSYEQYF.

The CDR3 protein is CASSSEWGDTQYF. CDR3 coding DNA: TGTGCCAGCAGCAGTGAATGGGGAGATACGCAGTATTTT. The V gene is TRBV7-7, the J gene TRBJ2-3; no reliable D call. The CDR3 is 13 amino acids. Trimming pared 5 bases from V and 5 bases from J, leaving 11 bases between. CDR1 is SSHAT, CDR2 FNYEAQ, per germline (reference sequence).

For the CDR3, the DNA is TGTGCCAGCAGCCTTAGCGGGGGCTACAATGAGCAGTTCTTC. Translation gives CASSLSGGYNEQFF. The rearrangement uses TRBV7-9 and TRBJ2-1; 9 positions match TRBD2. Germline V lookup: CDR1 SEHNR, CDR2 FQNEAQ (reference sequence). This CDR3 has 14 amino acids. Trimming removed 5 bases from V and 3 bases from J; junction bases left unmatched: 2. Full variable domain (rest looked up from reference TRBV7-9 and TRBJ2-1): DTGVSQNPRHKITKRGQNVTFRCDPISEHNRLYWYRQTLGQGPEFLTYFQNEAQLEKSRLLSDRFSAERPKGSFSTLEIQRTEQGDSAMYLCASSLSGGYNEQFFGPGTRLTVL.

The V gene is TRBV7-9, the J gene TRBJ1-1, with 9 bases that match TRBD1. CDR1 and CDR2 (germline): SEHNR, FQNEAQ (reference sequence). V was clipped by 4 bases and J by 0 bases; unmatched bases: 9. This CDR3 comprises 17 residues. CDR3 nucleotide sequence: TGTGCCAGCAGCTCCGGGACAGGGTCACCCATGAACACTGAAGCTTTCTTT. Encoded protein: CASSSGTGSPMNTEAFF.

The V and J genes are TRBV5-4 and TRBJ2-6; unclear D gene. This CDR3 is built from 16 residues. V gave up 3 bases and J gave up 1 base, with 11 bases separating them. Germline lookup yields CDR1 SGHNT and CDR2 YYREEE (reference sequence). The CDR3 region has the DNA TGTGCCAGCAGCTCCCCTGGGCAGTCTGGGGCCAACGTCCTGACTTTC. Translated, it gives CASSSPGQSGANVLTF.

The V call is TRBV2, the J call TRBJ1-2; TRBD1 matches 8 bases. Germline V gene lookup returns CDR1 SNHLY and CDR2 FYNNEI. Trimming took 6 bases from V and 7 from J; bases not matched to a gene: 16. CDR3 size: 16 residues. CDR3 in DNA: TGTGCCAGCAGCCCGAGTCGGACAGGGCCTTTTGGTGGCTACACCTTC. Translating gives CASSPSRTGPFGGYTF.

V usage is TRBV7-2 and J usage is TRBJ2-2, with D perhaps matching TRBD2 (5 bases). Trimming took 2 bases from V and 4 from J, leaving 14 bases between them. The CDR3 extends over 16 amino acids. Germline CDR1 and CDR2: SGHTA and FQGNSA. CDR3 residues: CASSLWSVGGTGELFF. The CDR3 DNA is TGTGCCAGCAGCTTATGGTCAGTTGGAGGCACCGGGGAGCTGTTTTTT.

The chain uses TRBV6-5 and TRBJ2-3; TRBD1 is a possible D gene (6 bases). V was shortened by 3 bases and J by 2 bases, with 15 bases between the two germline ends. The CDR3 is 16 amino acids. The germline gives CDR1 MNHEY, CDR2 SVGAGI. In nucleotides, the CDR3 is TGTGCCAGCAGTTATGGGGTCGACAGGTTCACAGATACGCAGTATTTT. Translating gives CASSYGVDRFTDTQYF.

The CDR3 region is CASSFQGDGEKLFF. As DNA, the CDR3 is TGCGCCAGCAGCTTTCAAGGGGATGGGGAAAAACTGTTTTTT. The chain recombines TRBV5-1 with TRBJ1-4, with D perhaps matching TRBD1 (5 bases). V dropped 2 bases and J dropped 8 bases, with 13 bases sitting between them. The CDR3 runs 14 residues. CDR1 is SGHRS, CDR2 YFSETQ, per germline.

The V gene is TRBV30, the J gene TRBJ1-4, with D maybe TRBD1 (5 bases). V lost 4 bases and J lost 3, with 15 bases in between. The CDR3 is 15 amino acids. Germline V gene data show CDR1 as GTSNPN and CDR2 as SVGIG (reference sequence). Here the CDR3 DNA reads TGTGCCTGGAAGAAAAGGGACCGCTCTAATGAAAAACTGTTTTTT. Amino acid sequence: CAWKKRDRSNEKLFF.

The V and J genes are TRBV2 and TRBJ2-1; 9 bases are a match to TRBD2. Germline trimming cut 6 bases from V and 2 bases from J; bases unmatched to any gene: 5. Germline lookup yields CDR1 SNHLY and CDR2 FYNNEI. The length of the CDR3 is 15 residues. In nucleotides, the CDR3 is TGTGCCAGCAGATCGACTAGCGGAACCTACAATGAGCAGTTCTTC. Amino acids: CASRSTSGTYNEQFF.

V usage is TRBV7-6 and J usage is TRBJ2-5, with 8 bases fitting TRBD1. CDR1 is SGHVS and CDR2 is FNYEAQ in the germline V gene. J was trimmed by 2 bases and V by 5 bases; bases with no gene match: 7. This CDR3 has 15 residues. CDR3 bases: TGTGCCAGCAGCCTCTGGGACAGGCGTCAAGAGACCCAGTACTTC. It codes for CASSLWDRRQETQYF.

The chain joins TRBV11-2 to TRBJ2-5; D may be TRBD1 (6 bases). V dropped 1 base and J dropped 4 bases, with 10 bases sitting between them. CDR1 and CDR2 (germline): SGHAT, FQNNGV. The CDR3 extends over 14 amino acids. The CDR3 sequence: CASSLGGGAETQYF. In DNA form, the CDR3 reads TGTGCCAGCAGCTTAGGTGGGGGCGCAGAGACCCAGTACTTC.

V gene TRBV3-1 (or the pseudogene TRBV3-2) combines with J gene TRBJ2-1; TRBD1 might be the D (5 bases). The V end lost 2 bases, the J end lost 15 bases, and 17 bases lay between the germline ends. This CDR3 has 13 amino acids. Germline V gene data show CDR1 as LGHDT and CDR2 as YNNKEL (reference sequence). The CDR3 DNA reads as TGTGCCAGCAGCCAATCCCTAGACAGTGAGACGTTCTTC. Its protein product is CASSQSLDSETFF.

The chain couples TRBV12-3 or TRBV12-4 to TRBJ1-5; D remains ambiguous. The CDR3 consists of 12 residues. V was clipped by 4 bases and J by 6 bases, with 7 bases between them. The CDR3 sequence is CASSSLSQPQHF. In nucleotides, the CDR3 is TGTGCCAGCAGTTCTCTTTCTCAGCCCCAGCATTTT.